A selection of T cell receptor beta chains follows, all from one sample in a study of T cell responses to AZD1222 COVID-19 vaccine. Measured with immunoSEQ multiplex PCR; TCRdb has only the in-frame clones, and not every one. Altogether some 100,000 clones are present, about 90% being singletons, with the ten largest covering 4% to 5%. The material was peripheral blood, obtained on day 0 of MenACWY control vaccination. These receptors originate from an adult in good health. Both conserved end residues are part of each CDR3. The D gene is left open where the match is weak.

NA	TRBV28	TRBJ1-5	CASGSPVGPQHF	TGTGCCAGCGGGTCCCCGGTGGGGCCCCAGCATTTT
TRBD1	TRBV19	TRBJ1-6	CASSTLRQGARSPLHF	TGTGCCAGTAGTACCCTCCGACAGGGGGCCCGATCACCCCTCCACTTT
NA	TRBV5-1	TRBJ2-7	CASSSGRRVSSYEQYF	TGCGCCAGCAGCAGTGGTAGGAGGGTTAGCTCCTACGAGCAGTACTTC
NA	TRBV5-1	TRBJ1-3	CASSLEAGRGNTIYF	TGCGCCAGCAGCTTGGAGGCAGGGAGAGGAAACACCATATATTTT
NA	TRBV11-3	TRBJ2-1	CASSLGYYNEQFF	TGTGCCAGCAGCTTAGGCTATTACAATGAGCAGTTCTTC
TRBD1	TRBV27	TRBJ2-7	CANKSRQGNREQYF	TGTGCCAACAAGTCTAGACAGGGGAATAGGGAGCAGTACTTC
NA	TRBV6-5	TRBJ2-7	CASSWGGNYEQYF	TGTGCCAGCAGTTGGGGCGGAAACTACGAGCAGTACTTC
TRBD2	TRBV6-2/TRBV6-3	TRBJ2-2	CASSYRGGTGELFF	TGTGCCAGCAGTTACCGGGGAGGGACCGGGGAGCTGTTTTTT
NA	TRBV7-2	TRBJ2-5	CASSSGAQQETQYF	TGTGCCAGCAGCTCCGGGGCCCAACAAGAGACCCAGTACTTC
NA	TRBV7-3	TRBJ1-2	CASSLRREANYGYTF	TGTGCCAGCAGCTTACGTAGGGAAGCAAACTATGGCTACACCTTC
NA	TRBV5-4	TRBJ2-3	CASSFRRTIDTQYF	TGTGCCAGCAGCTTCAGGAGAACGATAGATACGCAGTATTTT
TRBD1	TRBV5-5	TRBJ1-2	CASSLQGQNYGYTF	TGTGCCAGCAGCTTACAGGGGCAGAACTATGGCTACACCTTC
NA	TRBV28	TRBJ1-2	CASTPGRRDNYGYTF	TGTGCCAGCACCCCAGGGCGGCGAGATAACTATGGCTACACCTTC